The 29 T cell receptor beta chains below all came from one sample that was sequenced in a study of T cell responses to AZD1222 COVID-19 vaccine. Profiled with immunoSEQ multiplex PCR; TCRdb holds only in-frame clones, not every one. The data hold about 55,000 clones, with around 90% observed a single time. This specimen was peripheral blood, taken on day 0 of AZD1222 vaccination. Receptors were obtained from an adult in good health.

The chain joins TRBV7-8 to TRBJ2-2, with a possible D match to TRBD2 (5 bases). The CDR3 has 14 amino acids. The germline gives CDR1 SGHVS, CDR2 FQNEAQ. Trimming stripped 10 bases from V and 3 bases from J, with 15 bases between. Written as DNA, the CDR3 is TGTGCCACCCCAAGGACTCGTTACACCGGGGAGCTGTTTTTT. Amino acid sequence: CATPRTRYTGELFF.

The chain has TRBV7-6 and TRBJ2-2; D may match TRBD1 or TRBD2 (6 bases each). The CDR3 is 15 residues long. V was pared by 6 bases and J by 5 bases, with 16 bases between. Germline V gene data show CDR1 as SGHVS and CDR2 as FNYEAQ. For the CDR3, the DNA is TGTGCCAGCAGGCTAGAGGGGGGCGTTACCGGGGAGCTGTTTTTT. Translating gives CASRLEGGVTGELFF.

This clone was detected only a few times. The chain joins TRBV19 to TRBJ1-1; TRBD1 might be the D (5 bases). Trimming took off 3 bases at V and 0 bases at J, with 14 bases between the two ends. The CDR3 extends over 16 amino acids. Germline CDR1 reads LNHDA; CDR2 reads SQIVND (reference sequence). DNA for the CDR3: TGTGCCAGTAGTATTGGGGCAGGGAGAATGAACACTGAAGCTTTCTTT. It is translated as CASSIGAGRMNTEAFF.

The V gene is TRBV5-5, the J gene TRBJ1-1; D call uncertain. Germline V gives CDR1 SGHKS, CDR2 YYEKEE (reference sequence). The ends were cut back, 4 bases at V and 1 base at J, with 17 bases in the middle. The CDR3 covers 16 residues. CDR3 bases: TGTGCCAGCAGCGTAGATGGGCTAATTCCGAACACTGAAGCTTTCTTT. Its protein is CASSVDGLIPNTEAFF.

The chain joins TRBV3-1 (or the pseudogene TRBV3-2) to TRBJ1-5, with D unresolved. The CDR3 runs to 14 residues. Trimming stripped 2 bases from V and 6 bases from J, with 11 bases between. Looked up from germline, CDR1 is LGHDT and CDR2 is YNNKEL (reference sequence). CDR3 amino acids: CASSQSGRGQPQHF. The CDR3 nucleotides are TGTGCCAGCAGCCAATCTGGGCGCGGTCAGCCCCAGCATTTT.

The V gene is TRBV5-1, the J gene TRBJ1-3, with a possible D match to TRBD1 (5 bases). The CDR3 is 14 residues long. Germline-derived CDR1 and CDR2 are SGHRS and YFSETQ. Trimming cost V 5 bases and J 0 bases, with 9 bases left between them. CDR3: CASRDTSSGNTIYF. In DNA, the CDR3 is TGCGCCAGCAGGGACACTAGCTCTGGAAACACCATATATTTT.

The chain combines TRBV7-9 with TRBJ2-3; weak D call: TRBD2 (5 bases). CDR1 and CDR2 from the germline V gene are SEHNR and FQNEAQ (reference sequence). There are 12 residues in the CDR3. Trimming cost V 8 bases and J 11 bases, with 17 bases left between them. This CDR3 reads CASRRLFGEQYF. CDR3 bases: TGTGCCAGCCGGCGGCTTTTCGGGGAGCAGTATTTT. Filled out from reference TRBV7-9 and TRBJ2-3, the complete variable domain reads DTGVSQNPRHKITKRGQNVTFRCDPISEHNRLYWYRQTLGQGPEFLTYFQNEAQLEKSRLLSDRFSAERPKGSFSTLEIQRTEQGDSAMYLCASRRLFGEQYFGPGTRLTVL.

The rearrangement links TRBV4-3 to TRBJ2-3, with D hard to call. Germline loops: CDR1 LGHNA, CDR2 YSLEER. This CDR3 contains 15 residues. V gave up 2 bases and J gave up 3 bases, with 12 bases separating them. The CDR3 bases are TGCGCCAGCAGCCAAAGGGCTACAGAAACAGATACGCAGTATTTT. It is translated as CASSQRATETDTQYF.

The chain carries TRBV7-9 and TRBJ2-1, with 14 bases that match TRBD2. Germline lookup yields CDR1 SEHNR and CDR2 FQNEAQ (reference sequence). The V segment lost 4 bases and the J segment 4 bases; nucleotides outside the gene matches: 3. This CDR3 region has 16 residues. CDR3 nucleotides: TGTGCCAGCAGCTCGGGACTAGCGGGGGTATACAATGAGCAGTTCTTC. This gives the protein CASSSGLAGVYNEQFF.

J is TRBJ1-5 and V is TRBV19; D may be TRBD1 (5 bases). The V end lost 6 bases, the J end lost 5 bases, and 14 bases lay between the germline ends. Germline CDR1 LNHDA, CDR2 SQIVND (reference sequence). The length of the CDR3 is 14 residues. For the CDR3, the DNA is TGTGCCAGTAGCGGGGGTCCCCGCTATCAGCCCCAGCATTTT. Translating it yields CASSGGPRYQPQHF.

The V and J genes are TRBV27 and TRBJ2-3; 10 bases are a match to TRBD1. The CDR3 runs to 16 residues. Germline-derived CDR1 and CDR2 are MNHEY and SMNVEV (reference sequence). Trimming cost V 3 bases and J 4 bases; bases outside gene matches: 7. The CDR3 bases are TGTGCCAGCAGTTTCCTGGGACAGGGGCGTGCAGATACGCAGTATTTT. It specifies CASSFLGQGRADTQYF.

The chain recombines TRBV27 with TRBJ1-5; D is uncertain. In germline, CDR1 is MNHEY, CDR2 SMNVEV (reference sequence). The ends were cut back, 4 bases at V and 7 bases at J, with 11 bases in the middle. The CDR3 has 13 amino acids. CDR3 region: CASSYSSTQPQHF. The CDR3 DNA sequence: TGTGCCAGCAGTTACAGTTCTACCCAGCCCCAGCATTTT.

The chain combines TRBV6-5 with TRBJ1-1; D may be TRBD1 (5 bases). Germline V gene sequence: CDR1 MNHEY, CDR2 SVGAGI. This CDR3 region has 11 residues. With 2 bases removed from V and 10 bases from J, the gap between germline ends came to 8 bases. The CDR3: CASSYRGLAFF. For the CDR3, the DNA is TGTGCCAGCAGTTACCGGGGGTTAGCTTTCTTT.

The chain links TRBV4-1 to TRBJ2-3; the match to TRBD2 covers 8 bases. CDR1 MGHRA and CDR2 YSYEKL come from the germline V gene. The CDR3 is 19 amino acids. After removal of 0 bases from V and 4 bases from J, the junction contained 15 bases not matched to a gene. The CDR3 is CASSQEGLAGRMYSDTQYF. As DNA, the CDR3 is TGCGCCAGCAGCCAAGAGGGCCTAGCGGGTCGTATGTATTCAGATACGCAGTATTTT.

V is TRBV19 and J is TRBJ1-3, with no clear D. Looked up from germline, CDR1 is LNHDA and CDR2 is SQIVND (reference sequence). CDR3 length: 14 amino acids. The germline V and J ends were trimmed by 3 bases and 6 bases, with 12 bases remaining between them. CDR3 sequence (DNA): TGTGCCAGTAGTATTTCGCAGGAAGAAAACACCATATATTTT. It encodes CASSISQEENTIYF.

This sequence joins TRBV25-1 and TRBJ2-1; D perhaps matches TRBD2 (5 bases). The length of the CDR3 is 16 residues. Germline V gene sequence: CDR1 MGHDK, CDR2 SYGVNS. V lost 6 bases, J lost 0 bases, and 15 bases lay in between. Here the CDR3 DNA reads TGTGCCAGCAGGGAACACGAGGGCGGCTCCTACAATGAGCAGTTCTTC. It codes for CASREHEGGSYNEQFF.

A single count supports this clone. The V call is TRBV6-5, the J call TRBJ2-1; D is possibly TRBD1 (6 bases). CDR3 size: 15 residues. Germline assignment: CDR1 MNHEY and CDR2 SVGAGI. V lost 0 bases and J 7 bases, leaving 13 bases between the germline ends. This chain's CDR3 is CASSYSSTGSNEQFF. DNA of the CDR3: TGTGCCAGCAGTTACTCGAGTACAGGGTCTAATGAGCAGTTCTTC.

Sample share makes this clone large. This chain joins TRBV29-1 and TRBJ1-1; D is uncertain. The CDR3 extends over 11 amino acids. Trimming removed 2 bases from V and 3 bases from J, with 4 bases in between. Germline CDR1 and CDR2: SQVTM and ANQGSEA. CDR3 DNA sequence: TGCAGCGTTGAATTGGACACTGAAGCTTTCTTT. The encoded protein is CSVELDTEAFF.

The rearrangement uses TRBV6-5 and TRBJ1-3; the match to TRBD1 covers 7 bases. The ends lost 6 bases at V and 6 bases at J; junction bases unmatched: 8. Germline values: CDR1 MNHEY, CDR2 SVGAGI. The CDR3 sequence is 14 residues long. CDR3 residues: CASRPDRAANTIYF. The CDR3 DNA reads as TGTGCCAGCAGACCCGACAGGGCGGCAAACACCATATATTTT.

This clone was counted between two and nine times. The V call is TRBV7-9, the J call TRBJ1-1; TRBD1 is a possible D gene (6 bases). V was pared by 1 base and J by 2 bases, with 8 bases between. Germline CDR1 reads SEHNR; CDR2 reads FQNEAQ (reference sequence). The CDR3 extends over 14 amino acids. CDR3 coding DNA: TGTGCCAGCAGCTTAGGGACAGTTAACACTGAAGCTTTCTTT. As protein: CASSLGTVNTEAFF.

A note on this clone: Additional DNA sequences in this sample encode the identical CDR3. This chain uses TRBV6-5 with TRBJ1-5, with TRBD1 as a possible D gene (6 bases). The CDR3 extends over 13 amino acids. V lost 6 bases and J 3 bases, leaving 9 bases between the germline ends. Per the germline V gene, CDR1 is MNHEY and CDR2 is SVGAGI. In nucleotides, the CDR3 is TGTGCCAGCAGAGGACAGATCAATCAGCCCCAGCATTTT. It codes for CASRGQINQPQHF.

This chain connects TRBV19 to TRBJ1-2, with D unresolved. Germline assignment: CDR1 LNHDA and CDR2 SQIVND (reference sequence). Deletions cut 10 bases from V and 0 bases from J, with 9 bases between. CDR3 size: 12 residues. The CDR3 spells CATREPNYGYTF. In nucleotides, the CDR3 is TGTGCCACTCGGGAGCCTAACTATGGCTACACCTTC.

This rearrangement joins TRBV2 to TRBJ2-7; 9 nucleotides match TRBD1. This CDR3 contains 14 residues. Germline lookup yields CDR1 SNHLY and CDR2 FYNNEI. The V gene end was trimmed by 2 bases and the J gene end by 6 bases; junction bases not matched to a gene: 5. CDR3 coding DNA: TGTGCCAGCAGTGAATGGGACAGGGTCGCCGAGCAGTACTTC. Protein sequence: CASSEWDRVAEQYF. Full variable domain (remainder filled in from reference TRBV2 and TRBJ2-7): EPEVTQTPSHQVTQMGQEVILRCVPISNHLYFYWYRQILGQKVEFLVSFYNNEISEKSEIFDDQFSVERPDGSNFTLKIRSTKLEDSAMYFCASSEWDRVAEQYFGPGTRLTVT.

The chain uses TRBV28 and TRBJ1-2; weak D call: TRBD1 (5 bases). CDR3 length equals 14 residues. V gave up 2 bases and J gave up 3 bases, with 10 bases separating them. Germline V gene sequence: CDR1 MDHEN, CDR2 SYDVKM. The CDR3 is CASSLGGGDYGYTF. CDR3 coding DNA: TGTGCCAGCAGTTTAGGCGGGGGGGACTATGGCTACACCTTC.

A remark on this clone: The same CDR3 arises from other DNA sequences in this sample as well. V is TRBV4-1 and J is TRBJ2-7; 8 positions match TRBD1. Germline V gene lookup returns CDR1 MGHRA and CDR2 YSYEKL. J gave up 6 bases and V 4 bases, and 5 bases lay outside the gene matches. CDR3 length: 13 amino acids. The CDR3 nucleotides read TGCGCCAGCAGCCGGGACAGGTCGGGCGAGCAGTACTTC. It codes for CASSRDRSGEQYF.

J is TRBJ2-2 and V is TRBV4-2; 12 bases fit TRBD2. The CDR3 loop spans 16 amino acids. Trimming cost V 5 bases and J 4 bases; bases outside gene matches: 5. From germline, CDR1 is LGHNA and CDR2 YNFKEQ. CDR3 in amino acids: CASSSTTSGSTGELFF. As DNA, the CDR3 is TGTGCCAGCAGCTCTACGACTAGCGGGAGCACCGGGGAGCTGTTTTTT.

The chain recombines TRBV5-1 with TRBJ2-7; 13 positions match TRBD2. Per the germline V gene, CDR1 is SGHRS and CDR2 is YFSETQ. CDR3 size: 15 residues. The V and J ends lost 1 base and 4 bases, in that order; junction bases with no gene match: 2. DNA for the CDR3: TGCGCCAGCAGCTTGCGACTAGCGGGGGGATACGAGCAGTACTTC. It yields the protein CASSLRLAGGYEQYF.

This clone came up once. The J gene is TRBJ2-5, the V gene TRBV3-1 (or the pseudogene TRBV3-2); perhaps TRBD1 as D (6 bases). Between the trimmed V and J ends, which lost 2 bases and 5 bases, there was a span of 9 bases. This CDR3 is 13 amino acids long. The germline CDR1 and CDR2 sequences are LGHDT and YNNKEL (reference sequence). CDR3 nucleotides: TGTGCCAGCAGCCAACCCCAGGGGGAGACCCAGTACTTC. Its protein product is CASSQPQGETQYF.

The chain employs TRBV24-1 and TRBJ2-1; 7 bases fit TRBD1. This CDR3 has 16 amino acids. Germline V gene lookup returns CDR1 KGHDR and CDR2 SFDVKD. Trimming cost V 7 bases and J 11 bases; bases outside gene matches: 19. This CDR3 is CATSSSDRERRSKQFF. The CDR3 region has the DNA TGTGCCACCAGCTCCTCTGACAGGGAGCGGAGGTCTAAGCAGTTCTTC.